This TCR beta chain was recovered during a study of control samples from healthy donors and cancer patients. Libraries were prepared by immunoSEQ multiplex PCR; TCRdb keeps only in-frame clonotypes and omits some of them. The sample shows 130,000 to 150,000 clones, about 95% of them seen only once. This CDR3 spans 18 amino acids. The ends lost 5 bases at V and 3 bases at J; junction bases unmatched: 12. Per the germline V gene, CDR1 is LNHDA and CDR2 is SQIVND (reference sequence). This sequence joins TRBV19 and TRBJ1-4; 10 bases match TRBD1. The receptor comes from a man in his 60s with colorectal cancer. The sample taken for sequencing was PBMCs. The CDR3 sequence: CASSRDRGRPGSNEKLFF. As DNA, the CDR3 is TGTGCCAGTAGTCGGGACAGGGGCCGACCTGGGTCTAATGAAAAACTGTTTTTT.